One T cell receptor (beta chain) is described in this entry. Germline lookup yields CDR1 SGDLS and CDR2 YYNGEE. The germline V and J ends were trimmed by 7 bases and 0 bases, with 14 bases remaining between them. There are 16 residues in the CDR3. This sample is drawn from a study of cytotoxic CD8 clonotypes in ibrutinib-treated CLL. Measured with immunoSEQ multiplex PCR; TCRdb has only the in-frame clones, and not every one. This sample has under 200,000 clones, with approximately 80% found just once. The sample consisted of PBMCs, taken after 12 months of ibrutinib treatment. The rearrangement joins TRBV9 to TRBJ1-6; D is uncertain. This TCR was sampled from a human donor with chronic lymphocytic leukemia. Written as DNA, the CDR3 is TGTGCCAGCGGCAGCGGCCCCAGCTCCTATAATTCACCCCTCCACTTT. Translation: CASGSGPSSYNSPLHF. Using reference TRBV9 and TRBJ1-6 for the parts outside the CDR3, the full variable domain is DSGVTQTPKHLITATGQRVTLRCSPRSGDLSVYWYQQSLDQGLQFLIQYYNGEERAKGNILERFSAQQFPDLHSELNLSSLELGDSALYFCASGSGPSSYNSPLHFGNGTRLTVT.